These 10 T cell receptor beta chains were sequenced from one sample in a study of control samples from healthy donors and cancer patients. TCRdb's copy holds only in-frame clones and misses some; the assay was immunoSEQ multiplex PCR. The top ten clones hold 13% to 15% of a sample with tens of thousands of clones, about 87% of them seen once. The specimen was blood. These receptors all stem from a woman in her sixties or seventies in good health.

CDR3 in amino acids: CASSGRDGSGELFF. The CDR3 nucleotides read TGTGCCAGCAGCGGCCGGGATGGTTCCGGGGAGCTGTTTTTT. This chain connects TRBV9 to TRBJ2-2; possible D gene TRBD2, 5 bases. There are 14 residues in the CDR3. CDR1 and CDR2 (germline): SGDLS, YYNGEE. The V and J ends lost 3 bases and 6 bases respectively, with 12 bases between them.

The chain is built from TRBV3-1 (or the pseudogene TRBV3-2) and TRBJ1-3, with D tentatively TRBD1 (5 bases). V was shortened by 1 base and J by 4 bases, with 8 bases between the two germline ends. Germline V gene lookup returns CDR1 LGHDT and CDR2 YNNKEL (reference sequence). There are 14 residues in the CDR3. The CDR3, as DNA: TGTGCCAGCAGCCAAGGGGGCAAAGGAAACACCATATATTTT. Amino acid sequence: CASSQGGKGNTIYF.

This clone was recorded once. The genes are TRBV7-9 and TRBJ1-1; 7 nucleotides match TRBD1. Germline CDR1 SEHNR, CDR2 FQNEAQ (reference sequence). The ends lost 5 bases at V and 4 bases at J; junction bases unmatched: 7. The CDR3 is made up of 14 amino acids. The CDR3 DNA sequence: TGTGCCAGCAGCAAAACAGGGGTGGGCACTGAAGCTTTCTTT. Its translation: CASSKTGVGTEAFF.

This rearrangement joins TRBV7-9 to TRBJ1-5, with D unclear. This CDR3 has 14 residues. Germline loops: CDR1 SEHNR, CDR2 FQNEAQ (reference sequence). V lost 4 bases and J lost 1, with 8 bases in between. CDR3 region: CASSSGVSNQPQHF. CDR3 in DNA: TGTGCCAGCAGCTCCGGGGTGAGCAATCAGCCCCAGCATTTT.

This chain connects TRBV5-1 to TRBJ2-1, with TRBD1 as a possible D gene (6 bases). The ends were cut back, 0 bases at V and 5 bases at J, with 12 bases in the middle. CDR3 length: 15 amino acids. CDR1 and CDR2 (germline): SGHRS, YFSETQ. CDR3 in DNA: TGCGCCAGCAGCTTGGTAGCAGGGGTAGACAATGAGCAGTTCTTC. It translates to CASSLVAGVDNEQFF.

The rearrangement links TRBV7-2 to TRBJ2-7, with 12 bases fitting TRBD1. In germline, CDR1 is SGHTA, CDR2 FQGNSA. The V gene end was trimmed by 5 bases and the J gene end by 4 bases; junction bases not matched to a gene: 3. The CDR3 has 14 amino acids. In DNA form, the CDR3 reads TGTGCCAGCAGCCGGGACAGGGGGCGATACGAGCAGTACTTC. It codes for CASSRDRGRYEQYF.

This chain uses TRBV6-5 with TRBJ1-2; TRBD1 matches at 7 bases. Germline V gives CDR1 MNHEY, CDR2 SVGAGI. The CDR3 has 15 residues. Trimming took 6 bases from V and 0 from J; bases not matched to a gene: 7. As DNA, the CDR3 is TGTGCCAGCAGGTTCAGACAGGGACCTAACTATGGCTACACCTTC. This codes for CASRFRQGPNYGYTF.

The gene calls are TRBV7-2 and TRBJ2-5; 10 nucleotides line up with TRBD2. The CDR3 is made up of 15 amino acids. With 3 bases clipped from V and 4 bases from J, the junction kept 5 bases outside the gene matches. Looked up from germline, CDR1 is SGHTA and CDR2 is FQGNSA. The CDR3 DNA is TGTGCCAGCAGCTTCACGAGCGGGAGGGGAGAGACCCAGTACTTC. Translation gives CASSFTSGRGETQYF. The whole variable domain, remainder taken from reference TRBV7-2 and TRBJ2-5, is GAGVSQSPSNKVTEKGKDVELRCDPISGHTALYWYRQSLGQGLEFLIYFQGNSAPDKSGLPSDRFSAERTGGSVSTLTIQRTQQEDSAVYLCASSFTSGRGETQYFGPGTRLLVL.

This sequence joins TRBV30 and TRBJ1-2; 9 bases fit TRBD1. Trimming cost V 7 bases and J 6 bases; bases outside gene matches: 9. CDR3 length: 13 residues. Germline loops: CDR1 GTSNPN, CDR2 SVGIG (reference sequence). As DNA, the CDR3 is TGTGCCTACACTACAGGGGGCGGGGATGGCTACACCTTC. It yields the protein CAYTTGGGDGYTF.

The chain employs TRBV18 and TRBJ1-5, with a possible D match to TRBD1 (6 bases). V was clipped by 3 bases and J by 7 bases, with 16 bases between them. From germline, CDR1 is KGHSH and CDR2 LQKENI. The CDR3 has 15 amino acids. CDR3 protein: CASSPTPGDPQPQHF. CDR3 DNA: TGTGCCAGCTCACCCACCCCAGGGGACCCGCAGCCCCAGCATTTT.